This T cell receptor beta chain was identified in a study of T cell responses to AZD1222 COVID-19 vaccine. Germline V CDR1 and CDR2: SNHLY, FYNNEI. CDR3 length: 14 residues. The junction had 6 bases not matched to a gene; V was cut back by 6 bases and J by 2 bases. This clone came up once. Its antigen is unidentified. Second doses that came at about 4 or about 12 weeks were put together. Method: immunoSEQ multiplex PCR; TCRdb's copy keeps in-frame clones and lacks some. The sample has about 150,000 clones; approximately 92% are singletons. Findings and limits, study-wide: Vaccine-related CD4 TCRs covered spike, predominating at 160-218 and 743-854. It should be noted that donors were predominantly white British and more often female, and clonal diversity was possibly underestimated.

The chain recombines TRBV2 with TRBJ2-7, with 8 nucleotides matching TRBD2. Source: peripheral blood, taken 28 days after the second AZD1222 dose. This TCR derives from an adult who received the AZD1222 COVID-19 vaccine. The CDR3 spells CASSRTSGAYEQYF. CDR3 coding DNA: TGTGCCAGCAGCCGTACTAGCGGAGCCTACGAGCAGTACTTC.